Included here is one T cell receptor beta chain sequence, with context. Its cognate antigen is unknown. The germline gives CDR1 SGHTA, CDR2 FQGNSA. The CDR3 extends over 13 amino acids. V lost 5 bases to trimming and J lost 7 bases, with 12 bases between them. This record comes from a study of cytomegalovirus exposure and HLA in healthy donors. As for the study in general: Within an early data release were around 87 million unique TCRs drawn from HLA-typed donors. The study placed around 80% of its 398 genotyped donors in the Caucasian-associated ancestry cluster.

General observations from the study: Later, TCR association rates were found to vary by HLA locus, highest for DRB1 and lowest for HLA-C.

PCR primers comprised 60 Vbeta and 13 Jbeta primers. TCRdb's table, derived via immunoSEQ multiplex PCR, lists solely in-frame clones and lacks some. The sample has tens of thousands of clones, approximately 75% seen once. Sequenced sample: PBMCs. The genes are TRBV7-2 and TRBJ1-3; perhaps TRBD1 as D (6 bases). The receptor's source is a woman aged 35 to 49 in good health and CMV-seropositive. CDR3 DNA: TGTGCCAGCAGCCCTTACAGGGCGAACACCATATATTTT. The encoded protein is CASSPYRANTIYF.